Each of the 12 T cell receptor beta chains below was sequenced from the same sample in a study of blood T cell repertoires in COVID-19. Measured with immunoSEQ multiplex PCR; TCRdb has only the in-frame clones, and not every one. The table lists roughly 230,000 clones, approximately 91% of them singletons. Sequencing was performed on peripheral blood. All receptors derive from a man between 25 and 39 years old with COVID-19, enrolled during active disease.

The chain combines TRBV7-3 with TRBJ2-3; 7 bases line up with TRBD1. Germline trimming cut 5 bases from V and 5 bases from J; bases unmatched to any gene: 16. The CDR3 consists of 17 residues. CDR1 and CDR2 from the germline V gene are SGHTA and FQGTGA. CDR3 residues: CASSARQGNGPEDTQYF. CDR3 nucleotide sequence: TGTGCCAGCAGCGCGAGACAGGGCAACGGGCCGGAAGATACGCAGTATTTT.

The chain is built from TRBV9 and TRBJ2-7, with 12 bases fitting TRBD2. Germline CDR1 reads SGDLS; CDR2 reads YYNGEE. CDR3 length: 16 amino acids. The V segment lost 3 bases and the J segment 3 bases; nucleotides outside the gene matches: 7. The CDR3 reads CASSEPSSGGDYEQYF. The CDR3 DNA follows: TGTGCCAGCAGCGAACCATCTAGCGGGGGGGACTACGAGCAGTACTTC.

V is TRBV4-1 and J is TRBJ2-3; 7 bases match TRBD2. Trimming cost V 3 bases and J 4 bases; bases outside gene matches: 13. The CDR3 has 17 residues. Per the germline V gene, CDR1 is MGHRA and CDR2 is YSYEKL. The CDR3 loop reads CASSHPRTRWAADTQYF. In nucleotides, the CDR3 is TGCGCCAGCAGCCATCCCCGGACTAGATGGGCTGCAGATACGCAGTATTTT.

The rearrangement joins TRBV7-6 to TRBJ2-7; tentatively, D is TRBD1 (5 bases). V lost 5 bases and J lost 0, with 5 bases in between. The V gene's germline CDR1 is SGHVS and CDR2 FNYEAQ. The CDR3 sequence is 12 residues long. Written as DNA, the CDR3 is TGTGCCAGCAGCGACAGCTCCTACGAGCAGTACTTC. This encodes CASSDSSYEQYF.

The rearrangement links TRBV2 to TRBJ1-4; no firm D call. There are 13 residues in the CDR3. Germline V lookup: CDR1 SNHLY, CDR2 FYNNEI. Trimming took off 7 bases at V and 8 bases at J, with 14 bases between the two ends. CDR3 sequence (DNA): TGTGCCAGCATCGGCGAGGAGGGAGAAAAACTGTTTTTT. Amino acids: CASIGEEGEKLFF. The full variable domain, its missing parts supplied by reference TRBV2 and TRBJ1-4, is EPEVTQTPSHQVTQMGQEVILRCVPISNHLYFYWYRQILGQKVEFLVSFYNNEISEKSEIFDDQFSVERPDGSNFTLKIRSTKLEDSAMYFCASIGEEGEKLFFGSGTQLSVL.

The V gene is TRBV3-1 (or the pseudogene TRBV3-2), the J gene TRBJ1-5, with 8 bases identical to TRBD1. V dropped 1 base and J dropped 5; count of bases not matched to a gene: 4. The germline gives CDR1 LGHDT, CDR2 YNNKEL (reference sequence). The CDR3 runs to 15 residues. The CDR3 DNA is TGTGCCAGCAGCCAAGGAACAGGGGGGCATCAGCCCCAGCATTTT. It translates to CASSQGTGGHQPQHF.

V gene TRBV11-1 combines with J gene TRBJ2-3, with unresolved D. The CDR3 extends over 15 amino acids. Germline loops: CDR1 SGHAT, CDR2 FQDESV (reference sequence). V lost 0 bases, J lost 4 bases, and 11 bases lay in between. The CDR3 here is CASSLALGEADTQYF. The DNA of the CDR3 is TGTGCCAGCAGCTTAGCGCTCGGCGAGGCAGATACGCAGTATTTT. The full variable domain, with the rest looked up from reference TRBV11-1 and TRBJ2-3, is EAEVAQSPRYKITEKSQAVAFWCDPISGHATLYWYRQILGQGPELLVQFQDESVVDDSQLPKDRFSAERLKGVDSTLKIQPAELGDSAMYLCASSLALGEADTQYFGPGTRLTVL.

V gene TRBV2 combines with J gene TRBJ1-1, with a tentative D call TRBD1 (5 bases). The V end lost 7 bases, the J end lost 2 bases, and 14 bases lay between the germline ends. CDR1 and CDR2 from the germline V gene are SNHLY and FYNNEI. The CDR3 loop spans 14 amino acids. The CDR3 region has the DNA TGTGCCAGCATGCCGGGGGTTGGAAACACTGAAGCTTTCTTT. This encodes CASMPGVGNTEAFF. The full variable domain, its missing parts supplied by reference TRBV2 and TRBJ1-1, is EPEVTQTPSHQVTQMGQEVILRCVPISNHLYFYWYRQILGQKVEFLVSFYNNEISEKSEIFDDQFSVERPDGSNFTLKIRSTKLEDSAMYFCASMPGVGNTEAFFGQGTRLTVV.

The genes are TRBV10-3 and TRBJ2-3, with TRBD2 as a possible D gene (6 bases). Germline V gene data show CDR1 as ENHRY and CDR2 as SYGVKD. This CDR3 is built from 12 residues. Trimming took off 8 bases at V and 3 bases at J, with 9 bases between the two ends. CDR3 region: CAIAEGTDTQYF. Written as DNA, the CDR3 is TGTGCCATCGCGGAGGGGACAGATACGCAGTATTTT.

The chain recombines TRBV29-1 with TRBJ1-2; D perhaps matches TRBD1 (6 bases). The V end lost 1 base, the J end lost 8 bases, and 14 bases lay between the germline ends. The CDR3 is made up of 13 amino acids. Germline CDR1 is SQVTM and CDR2 is ANQGSEA. CDR3 protein: CSVEVRQGYGYTF. Here the CDR3 DNA reads TGCAGCGTTGAAGTAAGGCAGGGGTACGGCTACACCTTC.

V gene TRBV10-3 combines with J gene TRBJ1-6; 7 positions agree with TRBD1. There are 16 residues in the CDR3. CDR1 is ENHRY and CDR2 is SYGVKD in the germline V gene. The ends lost 2 bases at V and 10 bases at J; junction bases unmatched: 11. The CDR3 DNA is TGTGCCATCAGTGAGGGACAGGCGGTCTTGGGATCACCCCTCCACTTT. It yields the protein CAISEGQAVLGSPLHF.

This chain links TRBV7-9 with TRBJ1-4; no clear D. CDR1 is SEHNR and CDR2 is FQNEAQ in the germline V gene (reference sequence). This CDR3 is 14 amino acids long. V was shortened by 1 base and J by 5 bases, with 8 bases between the two germline ends. The CDR3 coding sequence is TGTGCCAGCAGCTTAGGCACTTTAAATGAAAAACTGTTTTTT. This gives the protein CASSLGTLNEKLFF.